There are a few counts of the clone carrying this T cell receptor beta chain. Its antigen is still unknown. The source of the sample is a study of T cell repertoires in cytomegalovirus infection. Study context: Matching HLA type and CMV infection were both indicated by public TCR beta signatures. General study results and limits: Clonotype analysis showed dominance of the ex vivo response by HLA-C-restricted CMV-specific TCR beta clonotypes. Cumulative public TCR beta family frequency identified carriers of CMV plus the relevant HLA.

V lost 6 bases and J lost 4; bases outside the gene matches: 14. The V gene's germline CDR1 is MDHEN and CDR2 SYDVKM. The CDR3 runs to 17 residues. A single record per CDR3 protein comes from TCRdb applying MiXCR to the reads. The sample records around 55,000 distinct CDR3 sequences, around 18% being singletons. This sequence was found in a human donor in good health (CMV status not recorded). Some clones in this sample may be carry-over from other donors' samples. The chain couples TRBV28 to TRBJ2-7; 11 nucleotides line up with TRBD1. Sequencing was performed on CD8+ T cells from cultured PBMCs, taken from culture after CMV antigen stimulation. CDR3 in DNA: TGTGCCAGCAGGACCGGGACAGGGGGATTGGTTATGTACGAGCAGTACTTC. Residues: CASRTGTGGLVMYEQYF. The whole variable domain, filled in from reference TRBV28 and TRBJ2-7, reads DVKVTQSSRYLVKRTGEKVFLECVQDMDHENMFWYRQDPGLGLRLIYFSYDVKMKEKGDIPEGYSVSREKKERFSLILESASTNQTSMYLCASRTGTGGLVMYEQYFGPGTRLTVT.